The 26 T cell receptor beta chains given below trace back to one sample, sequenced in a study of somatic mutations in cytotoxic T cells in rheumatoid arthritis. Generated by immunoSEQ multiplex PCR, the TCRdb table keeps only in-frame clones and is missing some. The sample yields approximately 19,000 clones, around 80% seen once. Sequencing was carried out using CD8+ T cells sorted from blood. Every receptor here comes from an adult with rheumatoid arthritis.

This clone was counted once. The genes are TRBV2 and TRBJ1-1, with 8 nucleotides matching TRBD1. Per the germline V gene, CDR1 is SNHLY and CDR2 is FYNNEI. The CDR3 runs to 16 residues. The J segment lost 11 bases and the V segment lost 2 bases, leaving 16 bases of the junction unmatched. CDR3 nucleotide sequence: TGTGCCAGCAGTGAAAGGGGCCAGGGGGCCCTAGGATGGGCTTTCTTT. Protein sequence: CASSERGQGALGWAFF.

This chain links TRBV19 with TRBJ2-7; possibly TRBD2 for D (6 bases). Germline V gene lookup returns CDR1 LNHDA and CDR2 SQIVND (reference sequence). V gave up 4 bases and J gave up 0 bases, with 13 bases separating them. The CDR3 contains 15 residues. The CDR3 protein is CASSKLAVSSYEQYF. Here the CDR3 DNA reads TGTGCCAGTAGTAAATTAGCGGTCAGCTCCTACGAGCAGTACTTC. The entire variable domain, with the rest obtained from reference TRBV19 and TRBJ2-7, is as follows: DGGITQSPKYLFRKEGQNVTLSCEQNLNHDAMYWYRQDPGQGLRLIYYSQIVNDFQKGDIAEGYSVSREKKESFPLTVTSAQKNPTAFYLCASSKLAVSSYEQYFGPGTRLTVT.

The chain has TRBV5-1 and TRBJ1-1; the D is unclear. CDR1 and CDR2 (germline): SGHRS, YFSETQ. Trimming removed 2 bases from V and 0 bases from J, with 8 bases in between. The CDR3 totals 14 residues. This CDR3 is CASSLNGVNTEAFF. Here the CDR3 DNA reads TGCGCCAGCAGCTTAAACGGGGTGAACACTGAAGCTTTCTTT.

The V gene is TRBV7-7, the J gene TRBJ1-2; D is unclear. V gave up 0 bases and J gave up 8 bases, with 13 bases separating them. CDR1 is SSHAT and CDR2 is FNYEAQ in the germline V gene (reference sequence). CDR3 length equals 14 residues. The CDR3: CASSLARLLWGYTF. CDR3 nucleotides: TGTGCCAGCAGCTTAGCCCGCTTATTATGGGGCTACACCTTC.

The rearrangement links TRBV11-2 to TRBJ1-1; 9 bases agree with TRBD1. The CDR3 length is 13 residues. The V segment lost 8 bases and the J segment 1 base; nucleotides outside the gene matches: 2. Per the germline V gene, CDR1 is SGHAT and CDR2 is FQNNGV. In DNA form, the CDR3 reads TGTGCCAGCTGGGACAGGGCGAACACTGAAGCTTTCTTT. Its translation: CASWDRANTEAFF. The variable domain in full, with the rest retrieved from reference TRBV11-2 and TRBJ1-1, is EAGVAQSPRYKIIEKRQSVAFWCNPISGHATLYWYQQILGQGPKLLIQFQNNGVVDDSQLPKDRFSAERLKGVDSTLKIQPAKLEDSAVYLCASWDRANTEAFFGQGTRLTVV.

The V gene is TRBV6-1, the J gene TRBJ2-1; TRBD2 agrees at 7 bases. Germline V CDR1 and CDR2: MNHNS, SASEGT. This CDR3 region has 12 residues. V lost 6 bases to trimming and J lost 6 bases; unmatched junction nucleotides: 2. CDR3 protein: CASRWGGNEQFF. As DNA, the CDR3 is TGTGCCAGCAGATGGGGGGGCAATGAGCAGTTCTTC.

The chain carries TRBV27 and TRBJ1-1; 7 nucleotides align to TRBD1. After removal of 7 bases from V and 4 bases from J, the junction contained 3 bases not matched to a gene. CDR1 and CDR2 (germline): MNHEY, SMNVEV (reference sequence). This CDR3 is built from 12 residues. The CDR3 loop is CASMSGGTEAFF. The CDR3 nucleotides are TGTGCCAGCATGTCAGGGGGCACTGAAGCTTTCTTT.

The CDR3 protein is CASSLGSGNTIYF. The CDR3 DNA is TGTGCCAGCAGCTTGGGCAGTGGAAACACCATATATTTT. V usage is TRBV5-4 and J usage is TRBJ1-3; no definite D call. CDR3 length equals 13 residues. Looked up from germline, CDR1 is SGHNT and CDR2 is YYREEE (reference sequence). The germline V and J ends were trimmed by 0 bases and 3 bases, with 4 bases remaining between them.

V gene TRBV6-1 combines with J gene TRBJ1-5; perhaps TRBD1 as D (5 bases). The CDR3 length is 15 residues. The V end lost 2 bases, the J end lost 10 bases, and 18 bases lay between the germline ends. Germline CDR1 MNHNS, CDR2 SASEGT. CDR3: CASSEYRRQFDPQHF. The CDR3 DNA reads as TGTGCCAGCAGTGAATATAGAAGACAGTTCGATCCCCAGCATTTT.

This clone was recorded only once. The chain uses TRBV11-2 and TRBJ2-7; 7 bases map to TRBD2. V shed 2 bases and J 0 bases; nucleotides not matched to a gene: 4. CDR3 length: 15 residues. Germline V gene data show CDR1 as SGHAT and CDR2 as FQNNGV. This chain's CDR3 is CASSLISSGSYEQYF. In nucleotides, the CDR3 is TGTGCCAGCAGCTTAATCTCTAGCGGCTCCTACGAGCAGTACTTC.

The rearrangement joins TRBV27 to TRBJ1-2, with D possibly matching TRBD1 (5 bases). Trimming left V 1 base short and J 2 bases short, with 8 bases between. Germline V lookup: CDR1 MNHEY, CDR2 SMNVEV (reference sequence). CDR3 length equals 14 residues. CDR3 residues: CASSLFPGNYGYTF. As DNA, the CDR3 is TGTGCCAGCAGTTTATTTCCAGGGAACTATGGCTACACCTTC.

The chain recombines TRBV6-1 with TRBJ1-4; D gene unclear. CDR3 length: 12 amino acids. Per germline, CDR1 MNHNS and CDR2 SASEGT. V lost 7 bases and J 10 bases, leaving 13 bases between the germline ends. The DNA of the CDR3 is TGTGCCAGCACCTTCTCCGGAGGAAAACTGTTTTTT. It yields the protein CASTFSGGKLFF.

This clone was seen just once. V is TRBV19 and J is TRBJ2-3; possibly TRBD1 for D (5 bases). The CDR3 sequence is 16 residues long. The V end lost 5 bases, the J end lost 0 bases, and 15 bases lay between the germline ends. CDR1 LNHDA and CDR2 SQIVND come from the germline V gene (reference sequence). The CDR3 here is CASSPDSLSSTDTQYF. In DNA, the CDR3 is TGTGCCAGTAGTCCAGACAGCCTGTCTAGCACAGATACGCAGTATTTT.

The CDR3 DNA is TGTGCCAGCAGCTTAGGGACAGGGACTGGGGAGCAGTACTTC. Its translation is CASSLGTGTGEQYF. This chain links TRBV7-9 with TRBJ2-7; 8 bases line up with TRBD1. This CDR3 has 14 residues. CDR1 and CDR2 from the germline V gene are SEHNR and FQNEAQ (reference sequence). Trimming took 1 base from V and 7 from J; bases not matched to a gene: 6.

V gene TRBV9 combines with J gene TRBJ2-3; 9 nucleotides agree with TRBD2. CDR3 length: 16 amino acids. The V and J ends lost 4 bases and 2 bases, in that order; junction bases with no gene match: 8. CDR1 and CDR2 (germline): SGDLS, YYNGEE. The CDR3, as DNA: TGTGCCAGCAGCTTCTTTGCGGGGGGGAACACAGATACGCAGTATTTT. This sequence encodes CASSFFAGGNTDTQYF.

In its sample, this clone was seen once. This chain's CDR3 is CASSLDPGGTEAFF. The CDR3 DNA sequence: TGTGCCAGCAGCTTGGACCCTGGGGGCACTGAAGCTTTCTTT. V gene TRBV11-2 combines with J gene TRBJ1-1; D may be TRBD1 (5 bases). Deletions cut 3 bases from V and 4 bases from J, with 12 bases between. CDR1 is SGHAT and CDR2 is FQNNGV in the germline V gene. The CDR3 is made up of 14 amino acids.

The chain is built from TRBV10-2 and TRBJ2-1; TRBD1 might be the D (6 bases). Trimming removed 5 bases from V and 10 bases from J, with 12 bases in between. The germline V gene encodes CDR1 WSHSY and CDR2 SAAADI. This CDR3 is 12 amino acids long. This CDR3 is CASSKQGREQFF. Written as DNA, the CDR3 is TGCGCCAGCAGTAAGCAGGGGCGCGAGCAGTTCTTC.

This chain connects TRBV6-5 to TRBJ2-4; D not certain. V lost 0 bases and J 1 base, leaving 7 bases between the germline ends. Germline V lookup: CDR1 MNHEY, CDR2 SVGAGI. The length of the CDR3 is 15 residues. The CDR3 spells CASSYSNGAKNIQYF. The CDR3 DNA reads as TGTGCCAGCAGTTACTCGAACGGGGCCAAAAACATTCAGTACTTC.

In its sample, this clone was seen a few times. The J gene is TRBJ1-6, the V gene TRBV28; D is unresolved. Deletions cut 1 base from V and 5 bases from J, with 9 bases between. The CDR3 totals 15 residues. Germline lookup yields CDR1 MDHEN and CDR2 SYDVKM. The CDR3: CASSLSGLNNSPLHF. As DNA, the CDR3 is TGTGCCAGCAGTTTATCTGGTTTGAATAATTCACCCCTCCACTTT.

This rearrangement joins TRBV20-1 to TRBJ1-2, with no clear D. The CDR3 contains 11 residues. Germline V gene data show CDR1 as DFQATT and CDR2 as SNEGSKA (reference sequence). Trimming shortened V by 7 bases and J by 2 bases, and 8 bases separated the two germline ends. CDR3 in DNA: TGCAGTGGGAGCGGAAACTATGGCTACACCTTC. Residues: CSGSGNYGYTF.

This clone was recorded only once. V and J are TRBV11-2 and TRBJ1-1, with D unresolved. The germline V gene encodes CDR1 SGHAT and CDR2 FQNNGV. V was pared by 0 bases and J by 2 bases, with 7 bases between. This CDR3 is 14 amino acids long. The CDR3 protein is CASSLERVNTEAFF. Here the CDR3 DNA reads TGTGCCAGCAGCTTAGAGAGGGTTAACACTGAAGCTTTCTTT.

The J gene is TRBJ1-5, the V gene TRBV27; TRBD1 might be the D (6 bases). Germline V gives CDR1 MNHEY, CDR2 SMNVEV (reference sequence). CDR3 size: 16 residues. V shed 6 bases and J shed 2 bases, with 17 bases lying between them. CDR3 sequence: CASSPFGGAGNQPQHF. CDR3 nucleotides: TGTGCCAGCAGCCCTTTTGGGGGGGCGGGCAATCAGCCCCAGCATTTT.

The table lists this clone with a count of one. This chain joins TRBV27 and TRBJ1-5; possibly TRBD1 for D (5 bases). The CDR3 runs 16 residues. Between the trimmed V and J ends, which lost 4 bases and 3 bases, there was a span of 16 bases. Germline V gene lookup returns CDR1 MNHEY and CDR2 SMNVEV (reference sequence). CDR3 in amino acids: CASSSLGAGLNQPQHF. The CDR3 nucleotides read TGTGCCAGCAGTTCTCTTGGGGCAGGCCTCAATCAGCCCCAGCATTTT.

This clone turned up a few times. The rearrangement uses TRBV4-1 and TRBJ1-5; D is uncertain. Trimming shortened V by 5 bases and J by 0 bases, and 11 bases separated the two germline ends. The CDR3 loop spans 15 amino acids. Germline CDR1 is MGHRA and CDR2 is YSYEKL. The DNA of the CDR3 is TGCGCCAGCAGCTCCCACGTCGGTAGCAATCAGCCCCAGCATTTT. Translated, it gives CASSSHVGSNQPQHF.

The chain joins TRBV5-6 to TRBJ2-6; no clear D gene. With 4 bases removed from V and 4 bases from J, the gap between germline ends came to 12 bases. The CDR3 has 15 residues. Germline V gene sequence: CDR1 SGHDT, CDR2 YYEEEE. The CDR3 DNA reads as TGTGCCAGCAGCCTATCACCGAGAGGGGCCAACGTCCTGACTTTC. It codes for CASSLSPRGANVLTF.

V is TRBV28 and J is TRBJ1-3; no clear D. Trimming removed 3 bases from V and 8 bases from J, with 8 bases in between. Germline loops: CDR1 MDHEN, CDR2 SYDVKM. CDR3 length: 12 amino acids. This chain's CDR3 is CASSFLRDTIYF. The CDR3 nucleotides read TGTGCCAGCAGTTTCCTTAGGGACACCATATATTTT.